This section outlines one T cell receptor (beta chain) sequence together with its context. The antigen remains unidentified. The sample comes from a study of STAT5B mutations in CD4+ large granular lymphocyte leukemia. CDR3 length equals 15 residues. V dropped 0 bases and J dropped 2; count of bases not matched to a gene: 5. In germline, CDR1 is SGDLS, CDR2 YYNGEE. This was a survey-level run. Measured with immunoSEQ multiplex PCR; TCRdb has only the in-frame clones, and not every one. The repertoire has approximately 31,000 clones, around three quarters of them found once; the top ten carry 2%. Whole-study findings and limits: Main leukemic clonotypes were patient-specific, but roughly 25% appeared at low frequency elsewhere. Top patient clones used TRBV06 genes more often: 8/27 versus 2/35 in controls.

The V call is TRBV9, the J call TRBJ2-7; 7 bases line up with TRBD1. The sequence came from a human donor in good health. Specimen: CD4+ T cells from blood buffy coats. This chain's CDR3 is CASSVDRGGPYEQYF. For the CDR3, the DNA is TGTGCCAGCAGCGTAGACAGGGGCGGCCCCTACGAGCAGTACTTC.